One and the same sample provided the 8 T cell receptor beta chains below, sequenced in a study of blood T cell repertoires in COVID-19. This table comes from immunoSEQ multiplex PCR, and its TCRdb copy is limited to in-frame clones, with some not included. The sample carries about 130,000 clones, approximately 80% recorded once. Sample: peripheral blood. These TCRs come from an elderly man with acute or convalescent COVID-19.

The chain joins TRBV29-1 to TRBJ2-7, with TRBD1 matching over 11 bases. CDR3 length: 14 amino acids. V was clipped by 2 bases and J by 7 bases; unmatched bases: 7. Per germline, CDR1 SQVTM and CDR2 ANQGSEA. The chain's CDR3 is CSVERGQGVMEQYF. In DNA form, the CDR3 reads TGCAGCGTTGAAAGGGGACAGGGGGTTATGGAGCAGTACTTC.

The rearrangement links TRBV7-9 to TRBJ2-2; D gene ambiguous. The CDR3 loop spans 12 amino acids. V shed 5 bases and J shed 2 bases, with 3 bases lying between them. CDR1 and CDR2 (germline): SEHNR, FQNEAQ (reference sequence). The CDR3 sequence: CASSLNTGELFF. The CDR3 nucleotides are TGTGCCAGCAGCCTAAACACCGGGGAGCTGTTTTTT. The complete variable domain, with remaining parts taken from reference TRBV7-9 and TRBJ2-2, reads DTGVSQNPRHKITKRGQNVTFRCDPISEHNRLYWYRQTLGQGPEFLTYFQNEAQLEKSRLLSDRFSAERPKGSFSTLEIQRTEQGDSAMYLCASSLNTGELFFGEGSRLTVL.

V is TRBV11-3 and J is TRBJ2-5, with 7 bases that match TRBD1. The CDR3 length is 15 residues. Germline V gives CDR1 SGHNT, CDR2 YENEEA. V was clipped by 5 bases and J by 1 base; unmatched bases: 7. Here the CDR3 reads CASSLTGTVQETQYF. For the CDR3, the DNA is TGTGCCAGCAGCCTTACCGGGACAGTCCAAGAGACCCAGTACTTC.

The rearrangement joins TRBV18 to TRBJ1-1; D is unresolved. Germline lookup yields CDR1 KGHSH and CDR2 LQKENI. V was pared by 2 bases and J by 1 base, with 5 bases between. The CDR3 loop spans 13 amino acids. CDR3 amino acids: CASSPSGNTEAFF. The CDR3 DNA follows: TGTGCCAGCTCACCATCGGGGAACACTGAAGCTTTCTTT.

About this clone itself: The junction does not match germline at one end; this may be a read error. The V gene is TRBV7-7, the J gene TRBJ2-7; D is unclear. CDR1 is SSHAT and CDR2 is FNYEAQ in the germline V gene (reference sequence). This CDR3 has 13 amino acids. Written as DNA, the CDR3 is TGTGCTAGCAGCCCGGGTAGGTACGACGAGCAGTACTTC. Translation: CASSPGRYDEQYF.

The J gene is TRBJ2-3, the V gene TRBV15, with D possibly TRBD2 on 6 matching bases. V dropped 1 base and J dropped 5 bases, with 10 bases sitting between them. The germline CDR1 and CDR2 sequences are LNHNV and YYDKDF (reference sequence). This CDR3 is 14 amino acids long. The DNA for the CDR3 is TGTGCCACCAGCAGAGCGGGACTGAGAGATACGCAGTATTTT. Translated: CATSRAGLRDTQYF.

The V and J genes are TRBV7-9 and TRBJ1-3; D ambiguous. CDR1 and CDR2 (germline): SEHNR, FQNEAQ (reference sequence). The CDR3 has 16 amino acids. V gave up 2 bases and J gave up 2 bases, with 13 bases separating them. The CDR3 sequence: CASSLMGVTAGNTIYF. DNA of the CDR3: TGTGCCAGCAGCTTAATGGGAGTGACTGCTGGAAACACCATATATTTT.

The chain couples TRBV19 to TRBJ1-2; 7 bases line up with TRBD1. The germline CDR1 and CDR2 sequences are LNHDA and SQIVND (reference sequence). The trim removed 6 bases at V and 2 bases at J, leaving 12 bases unmatched. The CDR3 covers 16 residues. The CDR3 protein is CASRETGRKSNYGYTF. In DNA, the CDR3 is TGTGCCAGTAGAGAGACAGGGAGGAAGTCGAACTATGGCTACACCTTC.